These 5 T cell receptor beta chains came from one sample sequenced in a study of T cells in women clearing cervical HPV infection. TCRdb keeps only in-frame clones here, not all; method: immunoSEQ multiplex PCR. This repertoire includes about 30,000 clones. The sequencing sample was made of blood buffy coat. All receptors derive from a woman between 18 and 75 years old with a cervical HPV16 infection that either progressed to CIN3+ or cleared (not recorded which).

As concerns this clone: The DNA ends 3 residues before the CDR3 does, and the rest of the CDR3 is filled in from the germline J gene. The V call is TRBV20-1, the J call TRBJ1-4; the D is unclear. There are 15 residues in the CDR3. Trimming left V 1 base short and J 0 bases short, with 9 bases between. Germline CDR1 is DFQATT and CDR2 is SNEGSKA (reference sequence). The CDR3 sequence: CSARALLATNEKLFF. The part of the CDR3 DNA that was read is TGCAGTGCTAGAGCATTACTTGCAACTAATGAAAAA.

Remarks on this clone: The read ends 3 residues before the CDR3 terminus; that terminus is restored from the germline J gene. The chain uses TRBV7-9 and TRBJ1-3, with TRBD1 matching over 7 bases. V dropped 5 bases and J dropped 4; count of bases not matched to a gene: 5. CDR1 SEHNR and CDR2 FQNEAQ come from the germline V gene (reference sequence). CDR3 length: 14 amino acids. The sequenced part of the CDR3 DNA is TGTGCCAGCAGCCCACAGGGGAAGGGAAACACC. It encodes CASSPQGKGNT. The entire CDR3 sequence reads CASSPQGKGNTIYF.

With respect to this clone: The CDR3 is cut off 3 residues early in the read; its end comes from the germline J gene. This chain uses TRBV2 with TRBJ2-1; D not certain. Trimming took 5 bases from V and 9 from J, leaving 14 bases between them. The germline gives CDR1 SNHLY, CDR2 FYNNEI. The CDR3 loop spans 13 amino acids. CDR3 loop: CASSPYGLGEQFF. The sequenced CDR3 bases are TGTGCCAGCAGTCCGTACGGGTTAGGTGAG.

Turning to this clone: Coverage ceases 3 residues before the CDR3 finishes, and the germline J gene fills in the end. V is TRBV30 and J is TRBJ1-1, with TRBD1 matching over 8 bases. With V trimmed by 3 bases and J by 6 bases, 3 bases remained unmatched. CDR1 GTSNPN and CDR2 SVGIG come from the germline V gene (reference sequence). This CDR3 is built from 12 residues. Partial CDR3 DNA: TGTGCCTGGAGCCCACAGGGGGCTGAA. This codes for CAWSPQGAE. The complete CDR3 sequence is CAWSPQGAEAFF. Based on the CDR3 plus reference TRBV30 and TRBJ1-1, the full variable domain is SQTIHQWPATLVQPVGSPLSLECTVEGTSNPNLYWYRQAAGRGLQLLFYSVGIGQISSEVPQNLSASRPQDRQFILSSKKLLLSDSGFYLCAWSPQGAEAFFGQGTRLTVV.

About this clone: Read data end 3 residues before the CDR3 end; the end is taken from the germline J gene. The chain uses TRBV7-8 and TRBJ1-2; TRBD1 aligns across 10 bases. This CDR3 has 16 amino acids. Trimming took 5 bases from V and 2 from J; bases not matched to a gene: 8. Germline V gene sequence: CDR1 SGHVS, CDR2 FQNEAQ. CDR3 bases read: TGTGCCAGCAGCCCCCGGCCGGGACAGGGGAACTATGGC. Encoded protein: CASSPRPGQGNYG. In full, the CDR3 reads CASSPRPGQGNYGYTF. Full variable domain (outside the CDR3, taken from reference TRBV7-8 and TRBJ1-2): GAGVSQSPRYKVAKRGQDVALRCDPISGHVSLFWYQQALGQGPEFLTYFQNEAQLDKSGLPSDRFFAERPEGSVSTLKIQRTQQEDSAVYLCASSPRPGQGNYGYTFGSGTRLTVV.